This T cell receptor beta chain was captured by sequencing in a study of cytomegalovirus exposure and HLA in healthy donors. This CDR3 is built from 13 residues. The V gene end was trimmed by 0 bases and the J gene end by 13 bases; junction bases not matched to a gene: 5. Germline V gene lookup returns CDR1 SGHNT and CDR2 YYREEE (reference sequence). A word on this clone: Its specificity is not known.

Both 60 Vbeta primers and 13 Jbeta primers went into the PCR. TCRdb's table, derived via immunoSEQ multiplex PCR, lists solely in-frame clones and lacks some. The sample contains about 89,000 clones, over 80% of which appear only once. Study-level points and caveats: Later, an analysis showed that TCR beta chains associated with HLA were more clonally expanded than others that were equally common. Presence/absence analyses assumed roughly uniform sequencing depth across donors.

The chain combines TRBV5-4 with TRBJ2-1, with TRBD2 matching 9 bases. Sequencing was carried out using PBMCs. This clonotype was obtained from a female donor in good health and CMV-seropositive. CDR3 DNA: TGTGCCAGCAGCTTGGGCTCCGGGACTAGCCAGTTCTTC. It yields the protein CASSLGSGTSQFF.